The next 9 T cell receptor beta chains were all read from a single sample in a study of control samples from healthy donors and cancer patients. Measured with immunoSEQ multiplex PCR; TCRdb has only the in-frame clones, and not every one. The sample holds 150,000 to 200,000 clones, 80% to 95% seen once. The specimen sequenced was blood. Receptors originate from a man younger than 30 in good health.

The chain carries TRBV9 and TRBJ1-2; D remains unclear. Per germline, CDR1 SGDLS and CDR2 YYNGEE. V was clipped by 2 bases and J by 5 bases, with 10 bases between them. The CDR3 is made up of 13 amino acids. CDR3 in DNA: TGTGCCAGCAGCGTTACTCCCGGTTATGGCTACACCTTC. It encodes CASSVTPGYGYTF.

V and J are TRBV24-1 and TRBJ2-3; no definite D call. Trimming removed 4 bases from V and 3 bases from J, with 4 bases in between. The CDR3 runs 12 residues. Looked up from germline, CDR1 is KGHDR and CDR2 is SFDVKD. This CDR3 reads CATSDGTDTQYF. CDR3 in DNA: TGTGCCACCAGTGACGGGACAGATACGCAGTATTTT.

The gene calls are TRBV3-1 (or the pseudogene TRBV3-2) and TRBJ2-7; TRBD1 matches at 12 bases. Germline-derived CDR1 and CDR2 are LGHDT and YNNKEL (reference sequence). V shed 5 bases, J shed 7 bases, and the junction held 9 bases outside the gene matches. The CDR3 contains 15 residues. The CDR3 sequence is CASSVSGQGAREQYF. CDR3 nucleotide sequence: TGTGCCAGCAGCGTGTCGGGACAGGGGGCGAGGGAGCAGTACTTC.

For this clone: Other DNA sequences in the sample encode the same CDR3. The chain recombines TRBV12-3 or TRBV12-4 with TRBJ2-5; D call uncertain. V lost 4 bases and J lost 5, with 5 bases in between. The CDR3 sequence is 11 residues long. The CDR3 reads CASSSGETQYF. The CDR3 nucleotides are TGTGCCAGCAGTTCTGGGGAGACCCAGTACTTC.

V is TRBV29-1 and J is TRBJ2-7; 11 positions match TRBD1. The CDR3 covers 13 residues. The germline V gene encodes CDR1 SQVTM and CDR2 ANQGSEA. V gave up 6 bases and J gave up 7 bases; unmatched junction bases: 8. This CDR3 reads CSVSGQGAEEQYF. The CDR3 DNA is TGCAGCGTCAGCGGACAGGGGGCTGAAGAGCAGTACTTC.

The chain has TRBV27 and TRBJ2-1, with 9 bases identical to TRBD1. The CDR3 loop spans 13 amino acids. The germline V gene has CDR1 MNHEY and CDR2 SMNVEV (reference sequence). After removal of 10 bases from V and 3 bases from J, the junction contained 4 bases not matched to a gene. The CDR3 bases are TGTGCCATCCGGGACAGGGACTACAATGAGCAGTTCTTC. Translation: CAIRDRDYNEQFF.

V usage is TRBV4-1 and J usage is TRBJ2-5, with TRBD1 matching over 12 bases. Trimming took 1 base from V and 5 from J; bases not matched to a gene: 5. CDR1 and CDR2 from the germline V gene are MGHRA and YSYEKL. This CDR3 has 16 amino acids. CDR3 region: CASSQGDRGHRETQYF. The CDR3 DNA is TGCGCCAGCAGCCAAGGGGACAGGGGGCATCGGGAGACCCAGTACTTC.

J is TRBJ2-2 and V is TRBV24-1; D may match TRBD1 or TRBD2 (6 bases each). Germline V gene lookup returns CDR1 KGHDR and CDR2 SFDVKD. V was shortened by 7 bases and J by 8 bases, with 16 bases between the two germline ends. The CDR3 covers 14 residues. CDR3 nucleotides: TGTGCCACCAGGCCGGGGGCGCATTCTGGGGAGCTGTTTTTT. Protein: CATRPGAHSGELFF.

The chain has TRBV2 and TRBJ2-3, with D possibly matching TRBD2 (6 bases). Trimming shortened V by 4 bases and J by 0 bases, and 11 bases separated the two germline ends. CDR1 and CDR2 (germline): SNHLY, FYNNEI. The CDR3 has 15 residues. The CDR3 DNA reads as TGTGCCAGCAGTGCCGGGGGTACTAGCACAGATACGCAGTATTTT. Translation: CASSAGGTSTDTQYF. Looking up the rest from reference TRBV2 and TRBJ2-3 gives the full variable domain: EPEVTQTPSHQVTQMGQEVILRCVPISNHLYFYWYRQILGQKVEFLVSFYNNEISEKSEIFDDQFSVERPDGSNFTLKIRSTKLEDSAMYFCASSAGGTSTDTQYFGPGTRLTVL.